Following are 13 T cell receptor beta chains from one sample sequenced in a study of cytomegalovirus exposure and HLA in healthy donors. 60 Vbeta and 13 Jbeta primers were used in PCR. TCRdb's table, derived via immunoSEQ multiplex PCR, lists solely in-frame clones and lacks some. The profile shows some 120,000 clones, 77% of them singletons. The sample taken for sequencing was PBMCs. The receptors here all came from a man aged 18 to 35 in good health and CMV-seropositive.

The J gene is TRBJ2-1, the V gene TRBV28; TRBD2 aligns across 12 bases. V was pared by 5 bases and J by 4 bases, with 3 bases of the junction left unmatched. Germline V lookup: CDR1 MDHEN, CDR2 SYDVKM. The CDR3 totals 15 residues. The CDR3 nucleotides are TGTGCCAGCAGTGTCGGACTAGCGGGGTACAATGAGCAGTTCTTC. Its translation is CASSVGLAGYNEQFF.

The genes are TRBV6-1 and TRBJ1-2; TRBD1 agrees at 7 bases. From germline, CDR1 is MNHNS and CDR2 SASEGT. The CDR3 contains 15 residues. V lost 4 bases and J lost 1; bases outside the gene matches: 6. The CDR3 region has the DNA TGTGCCAGCAGTGGGCTCAGGGGGAGTAACTATGGCTACACCTTC. This sequence encodes CASSGLRGSNYGYTF.

The genes are TRBV9 and TRBJ1-1; no reliable D call. V dropped 4 bases and J dropped 0 bases, with 13 bases sitting between them. The CDR3 is made up of 15 amino acids. CDR1 and CDR2 from the germline V gene are SGDLS and YYNGEE. The CDR3 sequence: CASSIHVDMNTEAFF. CDR3 DNA: TGTGCCAGCAGCATCCACGTAGACATGAACACTGAAGCTTTCTTT.

This clone has only a few counts. V is TRBV28 and J is TRBJ1-5, with a possible D match to TRBD1 (6 bases). The CDR3 is 14 residues long. The germline V and J ends were trimmed by 5 bases and 1 base, with 9 bases remaining between them. Germline CDR1 and CDR2: MDHEN and SYDVKM. DNA for the CDR3: TGTGCCAGCAGTCGGACAGTCAGCAATCAGCCCCAGCATTTT. Residues: CASSRTVSNQPQHF.

The gene calls are TRBV6-5 and TRBJ2-1; the match to TRBD1 covers 7 bases. In germline, CDR1 is MNHEY, CDR2 SVGAGI. The CDR3 sequence is 15 residues long. J lost 9 bases, V lost 2 bases, and 10 bases had no gene match. For the CDR3, the DNA is TGTGCCAGCAGTTACAGCACGACAGGGAATGGTGAGCAGTTCTTC. Translating it yields CASSYSTTGNGEQFF.

This chain links TRBV5-4 with TRBJ1-4, with TRBD1 matching 9 bases. This CDR3 has 15 amino acids. Germline V gene sequence: CDR1 SGHNT, CDR2 YYREEE (reference sequence). Trimming took 4 bases from V and 8 from J; bases not matched to a gene: 9. In DNA form, the CDR3 reads TGTGCCAGCAGCCCACAGGGGGCACGAGGAGAAAAACTGTTTTTT. Protein product: CASSPQGARGEKLFF. Based on the CDR3 plus reference TRBV5-4 and TRBJ1-4, the full variable domain is ETGVTQSPTHLIKTRGQQVTLRCSSQSGHNTVSWYQQALGQGPQFIFQYYREEENGRGNFPPRFSGLQFPNYSSELNVNALELDDSALYLCASSPQGARGEKLFFGSGTQLSVL.

The genes are TRBV19 and TRBJ2-7; tentative D call: TRBD2 (5 bases). Germline CDR1 is LNHDA and CDR2 is SQIVND (reference sequence). The CDR3 runs to 14 residues. The V gene lost 3 bases and the J gene lost 1 base, with 10 bases spanning the gap. The CDR3: CASSIGLGSYEQYF. CDR3 DNA: TGTGCCAGTAGTATCGGACTCGGATCCTACGAGCAGTACTTC.

V and J are TRBV5-1 and TRBJ2-5, with 11 bases aligning to TRBD2. J was trimmed by 4 bases and V by 7 bases; bases with no gene match: 3. This CDR3 contains 13 residues. CDR1 and CDR2 (germline): SGHRS, YFSETQ. The CDR3 is CASAGTSGETQYF. The CDR3 region has the DNA TGCGCCAGCGCCGGGACTAGCGGAGAGACCCAGTACTTC.

This clone showed up just once. The V call is TRBV2, the J call TRBJ2-5; 7 nucleotides agree with TRBD1. The J call could be wrong; TRBJ2-7 is a better fit for the DNA end. This CDR3 has 12 residues. CDR1 and CDR2 from the germline V gene are SNHLY and FYNNEI. The DNA of the CDR3 is TGTGCCAGCAACCGGGACAGCTACGAGCAGTACTTC. Protein sequence: CASNRDSYEQYF.

This CDR3 is CASSYGPSGFSYEQYF. The CDR3 coding sequence is TGTGCCAGCAGTTACGGCCCCTCGGGTTTCTCCTACGAGCAGTACTTC. The chain employs TRBV6-5 and TRBJ2-7; D ambiguous. V lost 2 bases to trimming and J lost 0 bases, with 14 bases between them. The CDR3 is made up of 16 amino acids. Germline V gives CDR1 MNHEY, CDR2 SVGAGI.

The chain recombines TRBV6-5 with TRBJ1-1, with 9 positions matching TRBD1. CDR3 length equals 15 residues. Germline trimming cut 6 bases from V and 2 bases from J; bases unmatched to any gene: 7. Germline assignment: CDR1 MNHEY and CDR2 SVGAGI. CDR3 sequence: CASSRSTGGNTEAFF. The DNA of the CDR3 is TGTGCCAGCAGCCGGAGTACAGGGGGCAACACTGAAGCTTTCTTT.

V gene TRBV7-8 combines with J gene TRBJ2-7, with a tentative D call TRBD1 (6 bases). The CDR3 consists of 15 residues. Germline CDR1 SGHVS, CDR2 FQNEAQ. Trimming pared 4 bases from V and 0 bases from J, leaving 13 bases between. The CDR3 sequence is CASSWTDLSSYEQYF. The CDR3 nucleotides are TGTGCCAGCAGCTGGACAGACCTTAGCTCCTACGAGCAGTACTTC.

CDR3 amino acids: CASSHLGNRGRDTEAFF. In DNA, the CDR3 is TGCGCCAGCAGCCATCTCGGAAACAGGGGCCGGGACACTGAAGCTTTCTTT. The rearrangement uses TRBV4-1 and TRBJ1-1; TRBD1 aligns across 7 bases. V dropped 3 bases and J dropped 3; count of bases not matched to a gene: 13. Per germline, CDR1 MGHRA and CDR2 YSYEKL. The CDR3 length is 17 residues.